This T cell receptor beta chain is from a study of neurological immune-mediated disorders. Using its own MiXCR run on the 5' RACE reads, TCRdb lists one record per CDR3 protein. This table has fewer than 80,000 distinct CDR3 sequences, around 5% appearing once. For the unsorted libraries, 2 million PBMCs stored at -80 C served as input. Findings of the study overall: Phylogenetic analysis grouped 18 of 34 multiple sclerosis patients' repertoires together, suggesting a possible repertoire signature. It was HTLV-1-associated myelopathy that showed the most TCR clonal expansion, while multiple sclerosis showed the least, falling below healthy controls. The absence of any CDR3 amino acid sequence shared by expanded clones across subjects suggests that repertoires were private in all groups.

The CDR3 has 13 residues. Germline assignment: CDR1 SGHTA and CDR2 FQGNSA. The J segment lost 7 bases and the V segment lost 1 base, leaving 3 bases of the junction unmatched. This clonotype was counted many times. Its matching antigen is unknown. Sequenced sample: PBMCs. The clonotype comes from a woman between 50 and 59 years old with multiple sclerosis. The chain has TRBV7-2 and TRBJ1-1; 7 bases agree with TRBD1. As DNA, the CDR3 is TGTGCCAGCAGCTTAGTCGGGACAGATGAAGCTTTCTTT. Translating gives CASSLVGTDEAFF. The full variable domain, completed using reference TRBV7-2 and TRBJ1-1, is GAGVSQSPSNKVTEKGKDVELRCDPISGHTALYWYRQSLGQGLEFLIYFQGNSAPDKSGLPSDRFSAERTGGSVSTLTIQRTQQEDSAVYLCASSLVGTDEAFFGQGTRLTVV.